The TCR beta chain described here comes from a study of T cells after yellow fever vaccination. TCRdb re-called the 5' RACE reads with MiXCR, one entry per CDR3 protein. The sample records some 390,000 distinct CDR3 sequences, approximately 18% being singletons. The sequences come from PBMCs, collected before the yellow fever booster vaccination. The sequence was collected from a man between 18 and 35 years old who received the YFV17D yellow fever vaccine.

CDR3 coding DNA: TGTGCCAGCAGCCCAACAGGGGTCGGCAATCAGCCCCAGCATTTT. Protein: CASSPTGVGNQPQHF. The V and J genes are TRBV7-8 and TRBJ1-5, with 7 bases lining up with TRBD1. There are 15 residues in the CDR3. CDR1 is SGHVS and CDR2 is FQNEAQ in the germline V gene. V shed 5 bases and J 2 bases; nucleotides not matched to a gene: 6. The full variable domain, rest sourced from reference TRBV7-8 and TRBJ1-5, is GAGVSQSPRYKVAKRGQDVALRCDPISGHVSLFWYQQALGQGPEFLTYFQNEAQLDKSGLPSDRFFAERPEGSVSTLKIQRTQQEDSAVYLCASSPTGVGNQPQHFGDGTRLSIL.